This is a list of T cell receptor beta chains from one sample in a study of T cell responses to AZD1222 COVID-19 vaccine. Generated by immunoSEQ multiplex PCR, the TCRdb table keeps only in-frame clones and is missing some. The data contain approximately 100,000 clones, around nine tenths of them singletons. The sample in question was peripheral blood, obtained 28 days after the second dose of the MenACWY control vaccine. Receptors originate from an adult who received the MenACWY meningococcal vaccine as a control. Each CDR3 is given with its conserved first and last residue. The D gene is left open where the match is weak. Clone size appears in some rows only: once, few, many, or a class for an expanded clone.

>TRBV6-1|NA|NA|TRBJ2-1
TGTGCCAGCAGTGAAACGGCAACGGGTGAGCAGTTCTTC
CASSETATGEQFF
>TRBV7-9|NA|NA|TRBJ1-1
TGTGCCAGCAGTCCCGCCTTGAACACTGAAGCTTTCTTT
CASSPALNTEAFF
>TRBV9|few|TRBD1|TRBJ1-1
TGTGCCAGCAGCGGAACCTCAGGGGGTAAGCCTTTCTTT
CASSGTSGGKPFF
>TRBV28|few|TRBD1|TRBJ1-4
TGTGCCAGCAGTATTGACAGGGGTCGTAAAAAACTGTTTTTT
CASSIDRGRKKLFF
>TRBV19|NA|NA|TRBJ1-3
TGTGCCAGTATGTCCGGCCCCTCTGGAAACACCATATATTTT
CASMSGPSGNTIYF
>TRBV9|NA|TRBD1|TRBJ2-3
TGTGCCAGCACGACAGGGCCCTCAGATACGCAGTATTTT
CASTTGPSDTQYF
>TRBV28|NA|NA|TRBJ2-1
TGTGCCAGCAGCGGATCAAGGGGATTCTACAATGAGCAGTTCTTC
CASSGSRGFYNEQFF
>TRBV7-9|NA|NA|TRBJ1-3
TGTGCCAGCAGCTTAGGGGCATCTTCTGGAAACACCATATATTTT
CASSLGASSGNTIYF
>TRBV27|NA|NA|TRBJ1-4
TGTGCCAGCAGAGTAAGAGGTACAACTAATGAAAAACTGTTTTTT
CASRVRGTTNEKLFF
>TRBV2|NA|NA|TRBJ1-2
TGTGCCAGCAGTGAAGTTGGAGGGTACTATGGCTACACCTTC
CASSEVGGYYGYTF
>TRBV5-1|NA|NA|TRBJ2-7
TGCGCCAGCAGCTTGGGTGGGGGCGCGGGGTACGAGCAGTACTTC
CASSLGGGAGYEQYF
>TRBV19|NA|NA|TRBJ1-1
TGTGCCAGTAGTATACAGGTGCCGAACACTGAAGCTTTCTTT
CASSIQVPNTEAFF
>TRBV7-8|NA|TRBD1|TRBJ2-7
TGTGCCAGCAGCTTAGCGCAGGGACAGCTCTACGAGCAGTACTTC
CASSLAQGQLYEQYF
>TRBV5-1|few|TRBD1|TRBJ1-1
TGCGCCAGCAGCCTTACCGGGGGCAGGGGGAGAACTGAAGCTTTCTTT
CASSLTGGRGRTEAFF
>TRBV2|NA|NA|TRBJ1-4
TGTGCCAGTCGGACAGCCGCAACTAATGAAAAACTGTTTTTT
CASRTAATNEKLFF
>TRBV9|NA|TRBD2|TRBJ2-3
TGTGCCAGCAGCGTATACGACAGCGGGGGGGCCACAGATACGCAGTATTTT
CASSVYDSGGATDTQYF